This TCR beta chain was recorded in a study of somatic mutations in cytotoxic T cells in rheumatoid arthritis. Sequencing used immunoSEQ multiplex PCR; TCRdb keeps in-frame clones, though not all of them. The sample consists of 17,000 or so clones, about 85% of them appearing once. In germline, CDR1 is SNHLY, CDR2 FYNNEI. V was trimmed by 4 bases and J by 6 bases, leaving 19 bases between them. The CDR3 has 16 residues. This receptor was identified in a woman aged 40 to 55 with rheumatoid arthritis. The sample was CD8+ T cells sorted from blood. V gene TRBV2 combines with J gene TRBJ1-5; D might be TRBD1 (6 bases). CDR3 in amino acids: CASSGRDGGLGQPQHF. The CDR3 DNA follows: TGTGCCAGCAGTGGCCGAGACGGGGGGCTGGGTCAGCCCCAGCATTTT.